The clone carrying this TCR beta chain was found a few times. Residents of 24 US areas, aged 18 to 89 years, made up the participants. Some clones are missing from TCRdb's copy, which holds only in-frame ones; the method was immunoSEQ multiplex PCR. The sample consists of around 480,000 clones, about 85% of them appearing once. Germline V gene lookup returns CDR1 SEHNR and CDR2 FQNEAQ (reference sequence). The V segment lost 6 bases and the J segment 0 bases; nucleotides outside the gene matches: 4. The CDR3 is 15 amino acids. This entry comes from a study of blood T cell repertoires in COVID-19. The specimen was PBMCs or T cells enriched from blood (not recorded which). The chain combines TRBV7-9 with TRBJ1-3; 8 nucleotides line up with TRBD1. This TCR derives from a woman aged 18-30 years who had recovered from COVID-19. The CDR3 loop reads CASRYTGGSGNTIYF. CDR3 nucleotide sequence: TGTGCCAGCAGGTACACAGGGGGCTCTGGAAACACCATATATTTT.